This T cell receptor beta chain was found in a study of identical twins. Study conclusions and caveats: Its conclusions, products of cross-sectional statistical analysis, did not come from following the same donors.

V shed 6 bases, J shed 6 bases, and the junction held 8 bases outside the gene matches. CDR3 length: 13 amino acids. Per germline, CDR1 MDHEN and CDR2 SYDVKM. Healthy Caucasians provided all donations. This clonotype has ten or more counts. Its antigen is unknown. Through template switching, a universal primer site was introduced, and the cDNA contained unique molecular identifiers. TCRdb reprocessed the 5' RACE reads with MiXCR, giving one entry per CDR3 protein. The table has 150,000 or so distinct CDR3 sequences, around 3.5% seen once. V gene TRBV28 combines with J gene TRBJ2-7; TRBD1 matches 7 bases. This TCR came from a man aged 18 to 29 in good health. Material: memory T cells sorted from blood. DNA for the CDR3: TGTGCCAGCAGCCGAGGGACAGCCGCCGAGCAGTACTTC. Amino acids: CASSRGTAAEQYF.